This T cell receptor (beta chain) was identified during a study of blood T cell repertoires in COVID-19. CDR3 size: 14 residues. The germline V gene has CDR1 SNHLY and CDR2 FYNNEI. Trimming removed 2 bases from V and 4 bases from J, with 9 bases in between. Generated by immunoSEQ multiplex PCR, the TCRdb table keeps only in-frame clones and is missing some. The table lists about 200,000 clones, about 79% of them singletons. The sequenced sample was peripheral blood. The TCR was taken from a human donor in a cohort sampled during active COVID-19. The chain uses TRBV2 and TRBJ1-5, with unresolved D. CDR3 bases: TGTGCCAGCAGTGAACCAACGGGAAATCAGCCCCAGCATTTT. Translating gives CASSEPTGNQPQHF.